The 22 T cell receptor beta chains below come from one sample, sequenced in a study of T cells in Graves' hyperthyroidism and ophthalmopathy. The CDR3 regions of TCR beta were amplified from RNA transcripts. HTBI primers were the set used in a first-round RT-PCR of the TCR CDR3. TCRdb redid the calling of the multiplex PCR reads with MiXCR, one entry per CDR3 protein. The sample contains approximately 220,000 distinct CDR3 sequences, around 18% of which appear only once. Sequenced sample: blood. All receptors come from a man aged 40-55 years with Graves' hyperthyroidism.

The chain combines TRBV20-1 with TRBJ2-2; possibly TRBD2 for D (6 bases). This CDR3 spans 17 amino acids. Germline V gene lookup returns CDR1 DFQATT and CDR2 SNEGSKA (reference sequence). The V end was cut by 1 base, the J end by 5 bases, with 20 bases between. CDR3 bases: TGCAGTGCTAGAGGAGGAACGACTAAAGGAGGGACCGGGGAGCTGTTTTTT. Encoded protein: CSARGGTTKGGTGELFF.

There are many counts of this clonotype. The chain is built from TRBV9 and TRBJ2-7, with D uncertain. Between the trimmed V and J ends, which lost 0 bases and 3 bases, there was a span of 13 bases. The length of the CDR3 is 15 residues. Per the germline V gene, CDR1 is SGDLS and CDR2 is YYNGEE. This CDR3 is CASSVEFGTGYEQYF. Written as DNA, the CDR3 is TGTGCCAGCAGCGTAGAATTTGGAACGGGCTACGAGCAGTACTTC.

This clonotype showed up just a few times. The chain recombines TRBV4-2 with TRBJ1-1, with TRBD1 identical over 7 bases. CDR1 and CDR2 from the germline V gene are LGHNA and YNFKEQ. V lost 4 bases, J lost 2 bases, and 13 bases stayed unmatched. CDR3 length: 17 amino acids. The DNA for the CDR3 is TGTGCCAGCAGCCCGACGGCAGGGGGAATTTTTAACACTGAAGCTTTCTTT. This sequence encodes CASSPTAGGIFNTEAFF.

This clonotype has at least ten counts. Here the CDR3 DNA reads TGTGCTAGTGGTTTAGAACAGGGCACTGAAGCTTTCTTT. Translation gives CASGLEQGTEAFF. The chain is built from TRBV12-5 and TRBJ1-1; a weak D match, TRBD1 (6 bases). Germline loops: CDR1 LGHNT, CDR2 FRNRAP. V shed 3 bases and J shed 4 bases, with 9 bases lying between them. This CDR3 region has 13 residues.

This clonotype showed up many times. The chain is built from TRBV20-1 and TRBJ1-1; weak D call: TRBD1 (5 bases). V was clipped by 0 bases and J by 0 bases, with 11 bases between them. Germline-derived CDR1 and CDR2 are DFQATT and SNEGSKA (reference sequence). This CDR3 comprises 15 residues. The CDR3 region is CSARDPGGVNTEAFF. CDR3 bases: TGCAGTGCTAGAGATCCGGGGGGAGTGAACACTGAAGCTTTCTTT.

V is TRBV5-1 and J is TRBJ2-1; D is uncertain. CDR3 size: 14 residues. The germline V and J ends were trimmed by 4 bases and 6 bases, with 14 bases remaining between them. CDR1 is SGHRS, CDR2 YFSETQ, per germline. The CDR3 bases are TGCGCCAGCAGCATTCAGACTGCGGCCAATGAGCAGTTCTTC. Protein sequence: CASSIQTAANEQFF.

This clonotype occurred a few times. The rearrangement links TRBV19 to TRBJ2-1; 9 bases are shared with TRBD2. This CDR3 comprises 16 residues. Trimming took 6 bases from V and 1 from J; bases not matched to a gene: 7. Per germline, CDR1 LNHDA and CDR2 SQIVND (reference sequence). The CDR3 protein is CASRIETSGSYNEQFF. As DNA, the CDR3 is TGTGCCAGTAGGATCGAAACTAGCGGGTCCTACAATGAGCAGTTCTTC.

Notes on this clonotype: It may be a read error: a sequence one base away is much more abundant. The V and J genes are TRBV28 and TRBJ2-1; D gene uncertain. V gave up 1 base and J gave up 2 bases, with 12 bases separating them. Germline CDR1 is MDHEN and CDR2 is SYDVKM. This CDR3 is built from 16 residues. The CDR3 DNA reads TGTGCCAGCAGTTTATTACAGAGTGGGGCCTACAATGAGCAGTTCTTC. It yields the protein CASSLLQSGAYNEQFF.

The CDR3 is CATSRNREVEAFF. DNA of the CDR3: TGTGCCACCAGCAGAAACAGGGAAGTCGAAGCTTTCTTT. The rearrangement joins TRBV15 to TRBJ1-1; tentatively, D is TRBD1 (6 bases). Germline V gene data show CDR1 as LNHNV and CDR2 as YYDKDF (reference sequence). Trimming removed 2 bases from V and 8 bases from J, with 12 bases in between. The CDR3 runs 13 residues.

The table lists this clonotype with many counts. This chain uses TRBV27 with TRBJ1-1; a possible D gene is TRBD1 (6 bases). V lost 3 bases and J lost 4, with 12 bases in between. This CDR3 comprises 14 residues. Germline V CDR1 and CDR2: MNHEY, SMNVEV (reference sequence). The chain's CDR3 is CASSFGGGSTEAFF. The CDR3 DNA sequence: TGTGCCAGCAGTTTTGGGGGCGGGAGCACTGAAGCTTTCTTT.

The chain uses TRBV28 and TRBJ2-5; the D is unclear. V lost 3 bases and J lost 0, with 11 bases in between. This CDR3 has 15 residues. Germline CDR1 reads MDHEN; CDR2 reads SYDVKM. The CDR3: CASSFPTHDQETQYF. The CDR3 region has the DNA TGTGCCAGCAGTTTCCCGACGCACGACCAAGAGACCCAGTACTTC. Based on the CDR3 plus reference TRBV28 and TRBJ2-5, the full variable domain is DVKVTQSSRYLVKRTGEKVFLECVQDMDHENMFWYRQDPGLGLRLIYFSYDVKMKEKGDIPEGYSVSREKKERFSLILESASTNQTSMYLCASSFPTHDQETQYFGPGTRLLVL.

There are many counts of this clonotype. V is TRBV30 and J is TRBJ2-1; a weak D match, TRBD2 (7 bases). Germline assignment: CDR1 GTSNPN and CDR2 SVGIG (reference sequence). Trimming took 0 bases from V and 7 from J, leaving 16 bases between them. The CDR3 has 15 amino acids. CDR3 sequence (DNA): TGTGCCTGGAGTGTAGTCGCGGGGGCGTATAATGAGCAGTTCTTC. Protein product: CAWSVVAGAYNEQFF.

The chain couples TRBV19 to TRBJ2-1, with D perhaps matching TRBD2 (7 bases). The CDR3 sequence is 15 residues long. The germline CDR1 and CDR2 sequences are LNHDA and SQIVND (reference sequence). Trimming cost V 6 bases and J 4 bases, with 16 bases left between them. CDR3 sequence: CASRVGGARYNEQFF. CDR3 bases: TGTGCCAGTAGAGTAGGGGGGGCGCGGTACAATGAGCAGTTCTTC.

As concerns this clonotype: A clone one base away is much larger, so this may be a read error. The chain links TRBV28 to TRBJ2-6; the D gene is possibly TRBD2 (5 bases). Germline CDR1 and CDR2: MDHEN and SYDVKM. This CDR3 comprises 16 residues. The CDR3 sequence is CVSSLGRTLTLDVLTF. The CDR3 DNA reads TGTGTCAGCAGTTTAGGACGGACTTTGACTCTGGACGTCCTGACTTTC.

This clonotype was seen ten or more times. This chain connects TRBV5-5 to TRBJ2-1, with D perhaps TRBD1 (5 bases). Trimming removed 4 bases from V and 0 bases from J, with 11 bases in between. Per germline, CDR1 SGHKS and CDR2 YYEKEE (reference sequence). CDR3 length: 15 residues. The CDR3 reads CASSRQISSYNEQFF. CDR3 DNA: TGTGCCAGCAGCCGACAGATTAGCTCCTACAATGAGCAGTTCTTC.

This clonotype was recorded at least ten times. The rearrangement joins TRBV18 to TRBJ1-2; the D is unclear. CDR3 size: 15 residues. Trimming stripped 1 base from V and 7 bases from J, with 16 bases between. The germline CDR1 and CDR2 sequences are KGHSH and LQKENI. CDR3 bases: TGTGCCAGCTCACCACGCCCCTCGGGAGTGAGTGGCTACACCTTC. Translation: CASSPRPSGVSGYTF.

The chain couples TRBV6-2 or TRBV6-3 to TRBJ2-3; 9 bases line up with TRBD1. Germline CDR1 MNHEY, CDR2 SVGEGT. Losses at the gene ends were 6 bases for V and 2 bases for J; bases not matched to a gene: 3. This CDR3 spans 14 amino acids. CDR3 nucleotide sequence: TGTGCCAGCAGCGGGGACAGGGTCACAGATACGCAGTATTTT. Protein: CASSGDRVTDTQYF.

This clonotype turned up a few times. J is TRBJ1-3 and V is TRBV15; D possibly corresponds to TRBD1 (5 bases). Germline V gene data show CDR1 as LNHNV and CDR2 as YYDKDF (reference sequence). Trimming took 3 bases from V and 4 from J, leaving 13 bases between them. The CDR3 is made up of 15 amino acids. The CDR3 nucleotides read TGTGCCACCAGCAGTCCCGGGACTTCAGGAAACACCATATATTTT. Protein: CATSSPGTSGNTIYF.

This clonotype came up many times. J is TRBJ1-1 and V is TRBV5-8; D is perhaps TRBD1 (5 bases). The CDR3 sequence is 14 residues long. Germline V lookup: CDR1 SGHTS, CDR2 YDEGEE. V lost 5 bases, J lost 5 bases, and 16 bases lay in between. CDR3 region: CASSHVVRDTEAFF. CDR3 DNA: TGTGCCAGCAGTCATGTCGTCAGGGATACTGAAGCTTTCTTT.

The CDR3 loop is CASSFGGPPLHF. The CDR3 DNA reads as TGTGCCAGCAGTTTTGGGGGGCCACCCCTCCACTTT. The chain employs TRBV12-3 or TRBV12-4 and TRBJ1-6; the D gene is possibly TRBD1 (6 bases). The CDR3 covers 12 residues. V gave up 3 bases and J gave up 11 bases, with 8 bases separating them.

Many counts were recorded for this clonotype. This chain uses TRBV28 with TRBJ2-7; 7 bases are shared with TRBD1. V lost 6 bases and J lost 6; bases outside the gene matches: 5. Looked up from germline, CDR1 is MDHEN and CDR2 is SYDVKM. CDR3 length: 12 amino acids. In DNA form, the CDR3 reads TGTGCCAGCAGCCGCCCAGGGGGCGAGCAGTACTTC. Translation: CASSRPGGEQYF.

J is TRBJ2-1 and V is TRBV27; TRBD1 might be the D (5 bases). The V gene lost 2 bases and the J gene lost 4 bases, with 12 bases spanning the gap. Germline CDR1 and CDR2: MNHEY and SMNVEV (reference sequence). The CDR3 contains 15 residues. CDR3 residues: CASSLRGQDYNEQFF. The CDR3 region has the DNA TGTGCCAGCAGTTTAAGGGGCCAGGATTACAATGAGCAGTTCTTC.